Listed below are T cell receptor beta chains from one sample, sequenced in a study of blood T cell repertoires in COVID-19. The data were produced by immunoSEQ multiplex PCR, yet TCRdb's version contains in-frame clones alone and is incomplete. The table lists tens of thousands of clones, roughly 90% of them singletons, with just under 2.5% in the top ten. Sequenced: peripheral blood. Source of these receptors: a human donor in a cohort sampled during active COVID-19. Both conserved end residues are part of each CDR3. The D gene is left open where the match is weak. Part of the rows lack a size; the others show once, few, many or a class for expanded clones.

d_gene	v_gene	abundance	j_gene	CDR3aa	CDR3nt
-	TRBV7-2	-	TRBJ1-2	CASSLYRNYGYTF	TGTGCCAGCAGCTTGTACAGGAACTATGGCTACACCTTC
-	TRBV10-3	-	TRBJ1-1	CAISGEGDPEAFF	TGTGCCATCAGTGGGGAGGGCGATCCTGAAGCTTTCTTT
-	TRBV10-3	-	TRBJ2-7	CAIGWETYEQYF	TGTGCCATCGGGTGGGAGACCTACGAGCAGTACTTC
TRBD1	TRBV10-3	-	TRBJ1-6	CAISVDRDSPLHF	TGTGCCATCAGTGTGGACAGGGATTCACCCCTCCACTTT
TRBD1	TRBV7-2	-	TRBJ1-2	CASSSDRVGGYTF	TGTGCCAGCAGCTCCGACAGGGTCGGCGGCTACACCTTC
TRBD1	TRBV19	-	TRBJ2-7	CASSTGDRGIGEQYF	TGTGCCAGTAGTACAGGGGACAGGGGAATTGGCGAGCAGTACTTC
-	TRBV21-1	-	TRBJ1-3	CASSKKVLSQGNGNTIYF	TGTGCCAGCAGCAAAAAGGTTCTGTCACAGGGAAATGGAAACACCATATATTTT
-	TRBV4-1	-	TRBJ1-2	CASSQDSSGYYGYTF	TGCGCCAGCAGCCAAGATTCCTCGGGGTACTATGGCTACACCTTC
-	TRBV11-2	-	TRBJ2-7	CASSLVQGSYEQYF	TGTGCCAGCAGCTTAGTGCAGGGGTCCTACGAGCAGTACTTC
-	TRBV7-9	-	TRBJ1-1	CASSFGGETEAFF	TGTGCCAGCAGCTTCGGGGGGGAGACTGAAGCTTTCTTT
-	TRBV30	-	TRBJ2-5	CAWSVGYGTQYF	TGTGCCTGGAGCGTCGGGTATGGGACCCAGTACTTC
TRBD2	TRBV9	-	TRBJ2-2	CASSVVGLAGGQNTGELFF	TGTGCCAGCAGCGTAGTCGGACTAGCGGGGGGGCAGAACACCGGGGAGCTGTTTTTT
-	TRBV6-6	-	TRBJ1-4	CASTNTGVQPGEKLFF	TGTGCCAGCACCAACACAGGCGTCCAACCAGGGGAAAAACTGTTTTTT
-	TRBV12-3/TRBV12-4	-	TRBJ2-7	CASSFEGTYEQYF	TGTGCCAGCAGTTTTGAGGGCACCTACGAGCAGTACTTC
-	TRBV7-2	-	TRBJ1-1	CASSLTGRAEAFF	TGTGCCAGCAGCTTAACAGGGCGCGCTGAAGCTTTCTTT
-	TRBV21-1	-	TRBJ1-6	CASSKGGGGDENSPLHF	TGTGCCAGCAGCAAAGGAGGTGGGGGGGATGAAAATTCACCCCTCCACTTT
-	TRBV5-4	-	TRBJ1-6	CASSLPGVSNSPLHF	TGTGCCAGCAGCTTGCCCGGGGTTAGTAATTCACCCCTCCACTTT
-	TRBV15	-	TRBJ2-5	CATSRSGGNRVQETQYF	TGTGCCACCAGCCGAAGTGGGGGAAACAGGGTGCAAGAGACCCAGTACTTC
-	TRBV30	-	TRBJ1-2	CAWKRAENYGYTF	TGTGCCTGGAAGAGGGCCGAGAACTATGGCTACACCTTC
-	TRBV2	-	TRBJ1-1	CASSLGGKNTEAFF	TGTGCCAGCAGTCTCGGGGGTAAGAACACTGAAGCTTTCTTT
TRBD1	TRBV5-8	-	TRBJ2-7	CASSLLRTGEQYF	TGTGCCAGCAGCTTGTTAAGGACAGGCGAGCAGTACTTC
-	TRBV25-1	-	TRBJ2-3	CASSNPGTPSTDTQYF	TGTGCCAGCAGTAACCCCGGGACACCGAGCACAGATACGCAGTATTTT
TRBD1	TRBV30	-	TRBJ1-2	CAWSVGTGGAGYTF	TGTGCCTGGAGTGTAGGGACAGGGGGCGCAGGCTACACCTTC
-	TRBV5-5	-	TRBJ1-2	CASSAVPQGGANYGYTF	TGTGCCAGCAGCGCCGTACCACAGGGAGGGGCTAACTATGGCTACACCTTC
TRBD2	TRBV24-1	-	TRBJ2-7	CATGSNAGDSYEQYF	TGTGCCACCGGTTCGAACGCGGGGGACTCCTACGAGCAGTACTTC
-	TRBV6-5	-	TRBJ2-2	CASTVQGSGELFF	TGTGCCAGCACCGTACAGGGATCCGGGGAGCTGTTTTTT
TRBD1	TRBV30	-	TRBJ1-2	CAWKTGFYGYTF	TGTGCCTGGAAGACAGGGTTCTATGGCTACACCTTC
TRBD1	TRBV11-3	-	TRBJ1-3	CASSPRTGSENTIYF	TGTGCCAGCAGCCCGAGGACAGGGTCCGAAAACACCATATATTTT
-	TRBV30	-	TRBJ1-3	CAWSKTRVWTAGLSGNTIYF	TGTGCCTGGAGTAAAACGAGGGTTTGGACAGCCGGACTCTCTGGAAACACCATATATTTT
-	TRBV3-1/TRBV3-2	medium-sized	TRBJ1-6	CASSQVTDSPLHF	TGTGCCAGCAGCCAAGTTACGGATTCACCCCTCCACTTT
-	TRBV5-1	-	TRBJ1-2	CASSFVPGTNYGYTF	TGCGCCAGCAGCTTCGTCCCGGGGACTAACTATGGCTACACCTTC
TRBD1	TRBV14	-	TRBJ2-5	CASSHLDRGLQETQYF	TGTGCCAGCAGCCATTTGGACAGGGGTCTTCAAGAGACCCAGTACTTC
TRBD1	TRBV6-5	-	TRBJ2-2	CATLQGGTGELFF	TGTGCCACCTTACAGGGGGGTACCGGGGAGCTGTTTTTT
-	TRBV5-1	-	TRBJ1-1	CASNEGVGDTEAFF	TGCGCCAGCAATGAGGGGGTCGGTGACACTGAAGCTTTCTTT
-	TRBV6-5	-	TRBJ1-2	CASSSGQSNYGYTF	TGTGCCAGCAGTTCCGGACAGAGTAACTATGGCTACACCTTC
-	TRBV6-5	-	TRBJ1-2	CASSYSDSESRYGYTF	TGTGCCAGCAGTTACTCGGACAGCGAGTCACGCTATGGCTACACCTTC
-	TRBV19	-	TRBJ2-1	CASSQGSYNEQFF	TGTGCCAGTAGTCAGGGGTCCTACAATGAGCAGTTCTTC
TRBD2	TRBV14	-	TRBJ2-5	CASSPGTSGGGYQETQYF	TGTGCCAGCAGCCCCGGGACTAGCGGGGGGGGGTACCAAGAGACCCAGTACTTC
-	TRBV7-8	few	TRBJ1-5	CASSFSRLLSNQPQHF	TGTGCCAGCAGCTTTAGCCGTCTACTGAGCAATCAGCCCCAGCATTTT
-	TRBV7-6	-	TRBJ2-5	CASSLGPQGKETQYF	TGTGCCAGCAGCTTAGGACCTCAGGGAAAAGAGACCCAGTACTTC